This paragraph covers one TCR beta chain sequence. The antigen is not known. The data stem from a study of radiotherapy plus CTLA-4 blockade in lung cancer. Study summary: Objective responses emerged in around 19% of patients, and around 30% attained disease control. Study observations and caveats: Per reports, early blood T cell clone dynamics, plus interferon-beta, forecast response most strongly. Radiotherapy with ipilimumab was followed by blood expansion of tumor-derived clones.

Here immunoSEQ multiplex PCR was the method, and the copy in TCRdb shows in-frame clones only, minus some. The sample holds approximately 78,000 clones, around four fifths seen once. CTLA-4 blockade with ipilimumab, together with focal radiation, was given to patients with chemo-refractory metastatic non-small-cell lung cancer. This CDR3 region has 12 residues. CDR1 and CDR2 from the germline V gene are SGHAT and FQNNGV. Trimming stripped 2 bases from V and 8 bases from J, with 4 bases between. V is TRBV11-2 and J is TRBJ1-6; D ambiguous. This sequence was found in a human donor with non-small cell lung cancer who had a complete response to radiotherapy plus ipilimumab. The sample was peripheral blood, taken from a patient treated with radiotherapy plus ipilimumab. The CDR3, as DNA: TGTGCCAGCAGCTTATTGGATTCACCCCTCCACTTT. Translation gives CASSLLDSPLHF.